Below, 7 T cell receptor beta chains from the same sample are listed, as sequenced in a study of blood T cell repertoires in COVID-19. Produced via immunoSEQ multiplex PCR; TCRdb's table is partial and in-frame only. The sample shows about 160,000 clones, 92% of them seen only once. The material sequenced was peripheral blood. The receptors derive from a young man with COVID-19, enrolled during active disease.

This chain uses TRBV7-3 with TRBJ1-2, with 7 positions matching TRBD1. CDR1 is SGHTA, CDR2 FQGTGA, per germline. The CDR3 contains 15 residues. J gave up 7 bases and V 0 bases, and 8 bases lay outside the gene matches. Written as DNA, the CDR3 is TGTGCCAGCAGCTTAACAAGGAGGGGGCCCGGTGGCTACACCTTC. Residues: CASSLTRRGPGGYTF.

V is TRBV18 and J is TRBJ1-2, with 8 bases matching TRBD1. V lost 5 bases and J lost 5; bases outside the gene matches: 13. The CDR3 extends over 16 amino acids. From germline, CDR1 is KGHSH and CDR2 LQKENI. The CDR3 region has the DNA TGTGCCAGCTCAGCGGACAGGGACGTTCGATTGTATGGCTACACCTTC. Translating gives CASSADRDVRLYGYTF. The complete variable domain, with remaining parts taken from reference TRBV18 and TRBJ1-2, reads NAGVMQNPRHLVRRRGQEARLRCSPMKGHSHVYWYRQLPEEGLKFMVYLQKENIIDESGMPKERFSAEFPKEGPSILRIQQVVRGDSAAYFCASSADRDVRLYGYTFGSGTRLTVV.

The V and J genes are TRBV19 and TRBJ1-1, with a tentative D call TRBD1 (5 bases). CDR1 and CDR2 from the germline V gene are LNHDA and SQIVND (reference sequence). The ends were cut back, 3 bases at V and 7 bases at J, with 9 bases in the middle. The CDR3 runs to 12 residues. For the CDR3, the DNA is TGTGCCAGTAGTATGGGGCTTCTTGAAGCTTTCTTT. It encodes CASSMGLLEAFF.

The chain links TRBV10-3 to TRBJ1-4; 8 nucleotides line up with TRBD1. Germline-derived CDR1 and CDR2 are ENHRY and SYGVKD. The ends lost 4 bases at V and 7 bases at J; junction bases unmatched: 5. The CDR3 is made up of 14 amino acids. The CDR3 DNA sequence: TGTGCCATCAGTGCACAGGGGGTGGTTGAAAAACTGTTTTTT. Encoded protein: CAISAQGVVEKLFF.

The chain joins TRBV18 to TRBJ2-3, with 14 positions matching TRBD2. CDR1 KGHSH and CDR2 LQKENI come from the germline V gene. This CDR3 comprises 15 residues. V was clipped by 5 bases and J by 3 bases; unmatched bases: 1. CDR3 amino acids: CASSWTSGRTDTQYF. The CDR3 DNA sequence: TGTGCCAGCTCATGGACTAGCGGGAGGACAGATACGCAGTATTTT.

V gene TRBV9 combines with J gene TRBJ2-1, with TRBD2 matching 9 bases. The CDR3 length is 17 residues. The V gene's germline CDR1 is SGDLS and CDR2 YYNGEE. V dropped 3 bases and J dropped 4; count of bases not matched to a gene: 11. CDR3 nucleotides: TGTGCCAGCAGCGCTGCGTTCAGCGGGGGGATGTACAATGAGCAGTTCTTC. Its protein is CASSAAFSGGMYNEQFF.

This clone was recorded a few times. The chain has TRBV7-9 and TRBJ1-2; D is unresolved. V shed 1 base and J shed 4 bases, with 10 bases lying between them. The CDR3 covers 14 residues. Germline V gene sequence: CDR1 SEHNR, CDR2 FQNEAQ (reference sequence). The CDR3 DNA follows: TGTGCCAGCAGCTTAGAACCCCACAGCTATGGCTACACCTTC. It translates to CASSLEPHSYGYTF.